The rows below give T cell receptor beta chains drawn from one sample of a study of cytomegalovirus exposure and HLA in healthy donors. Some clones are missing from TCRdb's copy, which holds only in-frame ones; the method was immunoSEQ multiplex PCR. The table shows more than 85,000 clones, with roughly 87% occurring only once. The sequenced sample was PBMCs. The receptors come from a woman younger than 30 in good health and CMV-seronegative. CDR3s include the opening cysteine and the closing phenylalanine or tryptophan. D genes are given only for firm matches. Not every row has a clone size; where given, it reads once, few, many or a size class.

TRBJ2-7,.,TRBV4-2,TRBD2,TGTGCCAGCAGCCGGGAGGCGGGGGTATCCTCCTACGAGCAGTACTTC,CASSREAGVSSYEQYF
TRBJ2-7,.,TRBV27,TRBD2,TGTGCCAGCAGTTTCGCTAGCGGGGCCTACGAGCAGTACTTC,CASSFASGAYEQYF
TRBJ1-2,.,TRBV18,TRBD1,TGTGCCAGCTCACCACCTACGACAGGGCAAGGTAACTATGGCTACACCTTC,CASSPPTTGQGNYGYTF
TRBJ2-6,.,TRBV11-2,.,TGTGCCAGCAGCTTAAACCGGCGGAGTTCTGGGGCCAACGTCCTGACTTTC,CASSLNRRSSGANVLTF
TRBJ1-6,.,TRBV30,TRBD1,TGTGCCTGGATAGGGGGGACAGGGGCCGTCTCCTATAATTCACCCCTCCACTTT,CAWIGGTGAVSYNSPLHF
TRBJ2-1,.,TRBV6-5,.,TGTGCCAGCGGCGCGGACTACATGGGGGAGCAGTTCTTC,CASGADYMGEQFF
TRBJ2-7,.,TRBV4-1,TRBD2,TGCGCCAGCAGCCTTCGCGGGGGATCCTACGAGCAGTACTTC,CASSLRGGSYEQYF
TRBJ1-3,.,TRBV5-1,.,TGCGCCAGCAGCTTGGAGGGGAGGAGTGCTGGAAACACCATATATTTT,CASSLEGRSAGNTIYF
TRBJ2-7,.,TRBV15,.,TGTGCCACCAGCAGCAGAGGACGGGAAAGCTCCTACGAGCAGTACTTC,CATSSRGRESSYEQYF
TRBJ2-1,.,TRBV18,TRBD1,TGTGCCAGCTCTCGTGGACAGGGGGATGAGCAGTTCTTC,CASSRGQGDEQFF
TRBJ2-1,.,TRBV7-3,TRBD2,TGTGCCAGCAGCTTAAGTGCACTAGCGGGCGATGAGCAGTTCTTC,CASSLSALAGDEQFF
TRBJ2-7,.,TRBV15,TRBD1,TGTGCCACCAGCAGAGATCATTCCGAAAGCACAATCAGGGGGTTCGAGCAGTACTTC,CATSRDHSESTIRGFEQYF
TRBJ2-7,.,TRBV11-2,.,TGTGCCAGCAGTCCTGGTCGGGCAGGGTCGGACTACGAGCAGTACTTC,CASSPGRAGSDYEQYF
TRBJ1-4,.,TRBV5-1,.,TGCGCCAGCAGCTTGGAGACAGCGGGTCCTAATGAAAAACTGTTTTTT,CASSLETAGPNEKLFF
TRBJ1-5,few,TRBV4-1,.,TGCGCCAGCAGCCAAGCGGGGGGGGATCAGCCCCAGCATTTT,CASSQAGGDQPQHF
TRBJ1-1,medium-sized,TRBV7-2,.,TGTGCCAGCAGAGGAGGGGGAGGGGAGAACACTGAAGCTTTCTTT,CASRGGGGENTEAFF
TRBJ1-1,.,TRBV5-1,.,TGCGCCAGCAGCTTGGTACAGGGTATGAACACTGAAGCTTTCTTT,CASSLVQGMNTEAFF
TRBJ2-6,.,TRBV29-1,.,TGCAGCGTTACTTCCTCCAGGGTCGGGGCCAACGTCCTGACTTTC,CSVTSSRVGANVLTF
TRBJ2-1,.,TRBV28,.,TGTGCCAGCAGTTCCGGGAACCATGAGCAGTTCTTC,CASSSGNHEQFF
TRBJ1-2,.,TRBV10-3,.,TGTGCCATCACCCAGGATAGGAACTATGGCTACACCTTC,CAITQDRNYGYTF
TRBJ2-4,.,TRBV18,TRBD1,TGTGCCAGCTCCCCGACAGGGAACAAAAACATTCAGTACTTC,CASSPTGNKNIQYF
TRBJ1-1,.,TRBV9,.,TGTGCCAGCAGCGCAGGGAGGGGGAGCACTGAAGCTTTCTTT,CASSAGRGSTEAFF
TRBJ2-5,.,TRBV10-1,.,TGCGCCAGCAGTGAGGGGGGCAGGGAGACCCAGTACTTC,CASSEGGRETQYF
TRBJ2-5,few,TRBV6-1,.,TGTGCCAGCAGTGTCTCAGAGACCCAGTACTTC,CASSVSETQYF
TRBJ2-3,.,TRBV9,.,TGTGCCAGCAGCGCCTATGGGACCCGAGGGGGTACAGATACGCAGTATTTT,CASSAYGTRGGTDTQYF
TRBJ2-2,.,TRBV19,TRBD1,TGTGCCAGTAGTATCGGGACAGGGAGATATAACCGGAAGCTGTTTTTT,CASSIGTGRYNRKLFF
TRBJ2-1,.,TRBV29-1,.,TGCAGCGCGGCAGGGGCTTCCTACAATGAGCAGTTCTTC,CSAAGASYNEQFF
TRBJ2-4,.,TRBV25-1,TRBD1,TGTGCCAGTGAACAGGGGGCGGGCATTCAGTACTTC,CASEQGAGIQYF
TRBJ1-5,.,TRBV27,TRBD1,TGTGCCAGCAGTACGAAACCGGGACAGGGGGCTGGTCAGCCCCAGCATTTT,CASSTKPGQGAGQPQHF
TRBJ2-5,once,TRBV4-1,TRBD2,TGCGCCAGCAGCCAAGAACCTAGCGGCGTAGGGACCCAGTACTTC,CASSQEPSGVGTQYF
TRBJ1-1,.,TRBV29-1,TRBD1,TGCAGCGTTACTATCACCTCAGGGGGCAAGGAAGCTTTCTTT,CSVTITSGGKEAFF